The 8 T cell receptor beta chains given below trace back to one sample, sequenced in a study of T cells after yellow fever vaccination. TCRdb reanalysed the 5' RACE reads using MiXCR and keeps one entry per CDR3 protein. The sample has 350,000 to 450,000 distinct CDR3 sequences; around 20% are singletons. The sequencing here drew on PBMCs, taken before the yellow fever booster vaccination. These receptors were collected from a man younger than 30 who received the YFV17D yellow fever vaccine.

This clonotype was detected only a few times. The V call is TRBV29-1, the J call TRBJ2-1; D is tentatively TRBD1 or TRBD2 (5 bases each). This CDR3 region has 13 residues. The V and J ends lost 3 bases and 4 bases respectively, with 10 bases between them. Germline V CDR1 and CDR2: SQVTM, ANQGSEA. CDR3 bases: TGCAGCGTTGACCTCGGGGCATACAATGAGCAGTTCTTC. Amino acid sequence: CSVDLGAYNEQFF.

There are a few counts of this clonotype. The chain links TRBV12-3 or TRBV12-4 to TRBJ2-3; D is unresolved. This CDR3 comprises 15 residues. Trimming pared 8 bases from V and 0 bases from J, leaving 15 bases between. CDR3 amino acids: CASAGYAPSTDTQYF. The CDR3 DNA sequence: TGTGCCAGCGCCGGTTATGCCCCTAGCACAGATACGCAGTATTTT.

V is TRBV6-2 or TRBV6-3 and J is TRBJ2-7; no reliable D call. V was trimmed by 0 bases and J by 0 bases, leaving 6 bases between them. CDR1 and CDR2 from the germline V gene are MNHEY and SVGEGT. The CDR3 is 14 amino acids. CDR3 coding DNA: TGTGCCAGCAGTTACTCCCTGATCTCCTACGAGCAGTACGTC. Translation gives CASSYSLISYEQYV.

The CDR3 region is CAISESTYTQYF. DNA for the CDR3: TGTGCCATCAGTGAGTCGACGTATACGCAGTATTTT. The rearrangement joins TRBV10-3 to TRBJ2-3; D remains ambiguous. The V end lost 0 bases, the J end lost 7 bases, and 5 bases lay between the germline ends. In germline, CDR1 is ENHRY, CDR2 SYGVKD. This CDR3 has 12 residues.

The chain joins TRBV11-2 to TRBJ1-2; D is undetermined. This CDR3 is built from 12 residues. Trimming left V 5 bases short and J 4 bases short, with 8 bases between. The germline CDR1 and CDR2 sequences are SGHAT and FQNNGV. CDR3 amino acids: CASSHPVYGYTF. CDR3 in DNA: TGTGCCAGCAGCCATCCAGTCTATGGCTACACCTTC.

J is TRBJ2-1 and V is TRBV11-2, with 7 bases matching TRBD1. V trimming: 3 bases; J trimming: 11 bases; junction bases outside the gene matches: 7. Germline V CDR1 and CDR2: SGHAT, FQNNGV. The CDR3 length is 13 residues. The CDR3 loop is CASSFGQGGQQFF. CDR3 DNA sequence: TGTGCCAGCAGCTTCGGACAAGGGGGCCAGCAGTTCTTC.

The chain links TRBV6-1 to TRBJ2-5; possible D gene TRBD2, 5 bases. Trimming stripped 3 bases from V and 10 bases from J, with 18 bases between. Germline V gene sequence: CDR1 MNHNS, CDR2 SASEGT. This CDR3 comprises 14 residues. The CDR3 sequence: CASSENLPGGNQYF. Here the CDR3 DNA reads TGTGCCAGCAGTGAGAACTTACCCGGAGGAAACCAGTACTTC.

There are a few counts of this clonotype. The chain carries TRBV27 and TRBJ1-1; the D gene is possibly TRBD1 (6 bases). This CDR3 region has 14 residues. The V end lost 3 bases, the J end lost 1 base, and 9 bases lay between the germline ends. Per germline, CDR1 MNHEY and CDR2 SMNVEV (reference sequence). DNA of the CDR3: TGTGCCAGCAGTTTCGGGGGGGCGAACACTGAAGCTTTCTTT. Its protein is CASSFGGANTEAFF.